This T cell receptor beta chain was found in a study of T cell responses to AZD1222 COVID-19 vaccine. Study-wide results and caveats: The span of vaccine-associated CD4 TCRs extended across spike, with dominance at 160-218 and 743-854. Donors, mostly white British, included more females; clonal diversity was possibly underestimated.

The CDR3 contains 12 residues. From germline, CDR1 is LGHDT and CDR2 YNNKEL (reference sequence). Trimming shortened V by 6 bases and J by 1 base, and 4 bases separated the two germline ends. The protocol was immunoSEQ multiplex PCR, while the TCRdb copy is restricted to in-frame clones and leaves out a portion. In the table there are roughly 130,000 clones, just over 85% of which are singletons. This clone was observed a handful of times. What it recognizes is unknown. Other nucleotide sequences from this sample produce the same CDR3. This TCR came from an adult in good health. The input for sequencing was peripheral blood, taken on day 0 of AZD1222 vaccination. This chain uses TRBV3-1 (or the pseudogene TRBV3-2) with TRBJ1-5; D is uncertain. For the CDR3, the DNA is TGTGCCAGCAGTCGAAGCAATCAGCCCCAGCATTTT. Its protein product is CASSRSNQPQHF.